This is a list of T cell receptor beta chains from one sample in a study of cytomegalovirus exposure and HLA in healthy donors. Method: immunoSEQ multiplex PCR; TCRdb's copy keeps in-frame clones and lacks some. The repertoire consists of more than 150,000 clones, with around 80% occurring once and the leading ten covering about 1.5%. Specimen: PBMCs. These TCRs come from a man aged 18 to 30 in good health and CMV-seronegative. Both conserved end residues are part of each CDR3. A D gene is named only where the DNA matches it firmly. Only some rows state a clone size, as once, few, many or a class for expanded clones.

clone size: NA
V gene: TRBV7-6
D gene: TRBD1
CDR3 length: 15
J gene: TRBJ1-1
CDR3 protein: CASSLPTGEDTEAFF
CDR3 DNA: TGTGCCAGCAGCCTCCCGACAGGGGAGGACACTGAAGCTTTCTTT

clone size: NA
V gene: TRBV5-4
D gene: TRBD2
CDR3 length: 15
J gene: TRBJ2-1
CDR3 protein: CASIEAGGPLNEQFF
CDR3 DNA: TGTGCCAGCATCGAAGCGGGGGGGCCGTTGAATGAGCAGTTCTTC

clone size: NA
V gene: TRBV19
D gene: NA
CDR3 length: 13
J gene: TRBJ1-1
CDR3 protein: CASSRGQNTEAFF
CDR3 DNA: TGTGCCAGTAGTAGGGGCCAAAACACTGAAGCTTTCTTT

clone size: NA
V gene: TRBV6-5
D gene: NA
CDR3 length: 15
J gene: TRBJ2-1
CDR3 protein: CASRTWGGPHNEQFF
CDR3 DNA: TGTGCCAGCAGGACGTGGGGGGGCCCCCACAATGAGCAGTTCTTC

clone size: NA
V gene: TRBV7-2
D gene: NA
CDR3 length: 16
J gene: TRBJ1-3
CDR3 protein: CASSLSGQGAGNTIYF
CDR3 DNA: TGTGCCAGCAGCTTATCAGGCCAAGGGGCTGGAAACACCATATATTTT

clone size: NA
V gene: TRBV11-3
D gene: NA
CDR3 length: 15
J gene: TRBJ2-5
CDR3 protein: CASSSLGSGKETQYF
CDR3 DNA: TGTGCCAGCAGCTCACTCGGTTCAGGAAAAGAGACCCAGTACTTC

clone size: NA
V gene: TRBV9
D gene: NA
CDR3 length: 15
J gene: TRBJ2-7
CDR3 protein: CASSVGTASSYEQYF
CDR3 DNA: TGTGCCAGCAGCGTAGGTACGGCTAGCTCCTACGAGCAGTACTTC

clone size: NA
V gene: TRBV28
D gene: NA
CDR3 length: 14
J gene: TRBJ1-2
CDR3 protein: CASSLLLDNYGYTF
CDR3 DNA: TGTGCCAGCAGTTTATTGCTAGACAACTATGGCTACACCTTC

clone size: few
V gene: TRBV9
D gene: NA
CDR3 length: 18
J gene: TRBJ2-6
CDR3 protein: CASSPGGQGARGANVLTF
CDR3 DNA: TGTGCCAGCAGCCCGGGGGGTCAGGGGGCGCGGGGGGCCAACGTCCTGACTTTC

clone size: NA
V gene: TRBV10-3
D gene: NA
CDR3 length: 12
J gene: TRBJ1-2
CDR3 protein: CAISRTDYGYTF
CDR3 DNA: TGTGCCATCAGTCGGACTGACTATGGCTACACCTTC

clone size: NA
V gene: TRBV2
D gene: NA
CDR3 length: 14
J gene: TRBJ2-2
CDR3 protein: CASSEGQGFGELFF
CDR3 DNA: TGTGCCAGCAGTGAAGGGCAGGGGTTCGGGGAGCTGTTTTTT

clone size: once
V gene: TRBV2
D gene: TRBD1
CDR3 length: 13
J gene: TRBJ1-1
CDR3 protein: CASIRDRRTEAFF
CDR3 DNA: TGTGCCAGCATAAGGGACAGGCGGACCGAAGCTTTCTTT

clone size: NA
V gene: TRBV9
D gene: TRBD1
CDR3 length: 15
J gene: TRBJ1-2
CDR3 protein: CASSEQDRIRYGYTF
CDR3 DNA: TGTGCCAGCAGCGAGCAGGACAGGATCCGCTATGGCTACACCTTC

clone size: few
V gene: TRBV7-9
D gene: TRBD1
CDR3 length: 16
J gene: TRBJ2-2
CDR3 protein: CASRTNQGAFTGELFF
CDR3 DNA: TGTGCCAGCAGGACGAATCAGGGGGCGTTCACCGGGGAGCTGTTTTTT

clone size: NA
V gene: TRBV6-4
D gene: NA
CDR3 length: 13
J gene: TRBJ1-5
CDR3 protein: CASSEEHGQPQHF
CDR3 DNA: TGTGCCAGCAGTGAGGAGCACGGACAGCCCCAGCATTTT

clone size: NA
V gene: TRBV7-9
D gene: NA
CDR3 length: 12
J gene: TRBJ2-5
CDR3 protein: CASSYRGETQYF
CDR3 DNA: TGTGCCAGCAGTTATAGGGGAGAGACCCAGTACTTC

clone size: NA
V gene: TRBV27
D gene: TRBD1
CDR3 length: 15
J gene: TRBJ1-1
CDR3 protein: CASSWGQGPNTEAFF
CDR3 DNA: TGTGCCAGCAGTTGGGGACAGGGACCGAACACTGAAGCTTTCTTT

clone size: NA
V gene: TRBV14
D gene: TRBD1
CDR3 length: 16
J gene: TRBJ2-2
CDR3 protein: CASSQSTGDGTGELFF
CDR3 DNA: TGTGCCAGCAGCCAATCGACAGGGGACGGCACCGGGGAGCTGTTTTTT

clone size: NA
V gene: TRBV9
D gene: NA
CDR3 length: 15
J gene: TRBJ2-7
CDR3 protein: CASSVRDTLPYEQYF
CDR3 DNA: TGTGCCAGCAGCGTCCGGGACACCTTACCCTACGAGCAGTACTTC

clone size: few
V gene: TRBV5-1
D gene: NA
CDR3 length: 14
J gene: TRBJ1-2
CDR3 protein: CASSPPRGSGGYTF
CDR3 DNA: TGCGCCAGCAGCCCGCCTCGGGGAAGCGGGGGCTACACCTTC

clone size: NA
V gene: TRBV13
D gene: NA
CDR3 length: 16
J gene: TRBJ2-2
CDR3 protein: CASSFSLESITGELFF
CDR3 DNA: TGTGCCAGCAGCTTTTCACTCGAGAGCATCACCGGGGAGCTGTTTTTT

clone size: NA
V gene: TRBV7-8
D gene: NA
CDR3 length: 14
J gene: TRBJ2-7
CDR3 protein: CASSLETGHYEQYF
CDR3 DNA: TGTGCCAGCAGCTTAGAAACAGGGCACTACGAGCAGTACTTC

clone size: few
V gene: TRBV25-1
D gene: NA
CDR3 length: 16
J gene: TRBJ1-1
CDR3 protein: CASSEYLQGGWTEAFF
CDR3 DNA: TGTGCCAGCAGTGAATATCTACAGGGTGGTTGGACTGAAGCTTTCTTT

clone size: once
V gene: TRBV29-1
D gene: NA
CDR3 length: 13
J gene: TRBJ1-5
CDR3 protein: CSVSAGGNQPQHF
CDR3 DNA: TGCAGCGTTTCGGCAGGGGGCAATCAGCCCCAGCATTTT

clone size: NA
V gene: TRBV11-2
D gene: TRBD2
CDR3 length: 16
J gene: TRBJ2-5
CDR3 protein: CASSLGGLAGEETQYF
CDR3 DNA: TGTGCCAGCAGCTTAGGGGGACTAGCGGGGGAAGAGACCCAGTACTTC

clone size: once
V gene: TRBV10-3
D gene: TRBD1
CDR3 length: 14
J gene: TRBJ2-7
CDR3 protein: CAISDSDRGREQYF
CDR3 DNA: TGTGCCATCAGCGACTCCGACAGGGGGCGCGAGCAGTACTTC

clone size: NA
V gene: TRBV5-6
D gene: NA
CDR3 length: 12
J gene: TRBJ2-7
CDR3 protein: CASSDWAYEQYF
CDR3 DNA: TGTGCCAGCAGCGACTGGGCCTACGAGCAGTACTTC

clone size: NA
V gene: TRBV2
D gene: TRBD1
CDR3 length: 12
J gene: TRBJ1-2
CDR3 protein: CASIGTGHGYTF
CDR3 DNA: TGTGCCAGCATTGGGACAGGGCATGGCTACACCTTC

clone size: NA
V gene: TRBV5-1
D gene: NA
CDR3 length: 15
J gene: TRBJ1-1
CDR3 protein: CASSLTGSGNTEAFF
CDR3 DNA: TGCGCCAGCAGCCTGACAGGCTCGGGGAACACTGAAGCTTTCTTT

clone size: NA
V gene: TRBV19
D gene: NA
CDR3 length: 14
J gene: TRBJ2-7
CDR3 protein: CASSIPGVRCEQYF
CDR3 DNA: TGTGCCAGTAGTATCCCAGGGGTACGGTGCGAGCAGTACTTC

clone size: NA
V gene: TRBV4-3
D gene: TRBD1
CDR3 length: 16
J gene: TRBJ2-1
CDR3 protein: CASSQDLHRGRNEQFF
CDR3 DNA: TGCGCCAGCAGCCAAGATCTTCACAGGGGGCGGAATGAGCAGTTCTTC

clone size: NA
V gene: TRBV12-5
D gene: NA
CDR3 length: 14
J gene: TRBJ2-3
CDR3 protein: CASGAKASTDTQYF
CDR3 DNA: TGTGCTAGTGGAGCTAAAGCTAGCACAGATACGCAGTATTTT

clone size: NA
V gene: TRBV10-1
D gene: TRBD1
CDR3 length: 16
J gene: TRBJ1-4
CDR3 protein: CASSEGTGGVYEKLFF
CDR3 DNA: TGCGCCAGCAGTGAGGGGACAGGGGGAGTATATGAAAAACTGTTTTTT

clone size: NA
V gene: TRBV4-1
D gene: TRBD2
CDR3 length: 16
J gene: TRBJ2-5
CDR3 protein: CASSQVGGSDSETQYF
CDR3 DNA: TGCGCCAGCAGCCAAGTAGGCGGGAGCGACTCAGAGACCCAGTACTTC

clone size: few
V gene: TRBV6-5
D gene: NA
CDR3 length: 14
J gene: TRBJ1-1
CDR3 protein: CASSYGGANTEAFF
CDR3 DNA: TGTGCCAGCAGTTACGGGGGGGCCAACACTGAAGCTTTCTTT

clone size: few
V gene: TRBV5-1
D gene: NA
CDR3 length: 13
J gene: TRBJ1-2
CDR3 protein: CASSLGRGYGYTF
CDR3 DNA: TGCGCCAGCAGCTTGGGCAGGGGCTATGGCTACACCTTC

clone size: NA
V gene: TRBV9
D gene: NA
CDR3 length: 14
J gene: TRBJ1-1
CDR3 protein: CASSVGQAASEAFF
CDR3 DNA: TGTGCCAGCAGCGTAGGACAGGCGGCCAGTGAAGCTTTCTTT

clone size: NA
V gene: TRBV2
D gene: TRBD2
CDR3 length: 15
J gene: TRBJ2-7
CDR3 protein: CASQTRGDSALEQYF
CDR3 DNA: TGTGCCAGCCAAACCCGGGGGGATAGCGCTCTCGAGCAGTACTTC

clone size: NA
V gene: TRBV6-5
D gene: NA
CDR3 length: 13
J gene: TRBJ1-1
CDR3 protein: CAAQGAVSTEAFF
CDR3 DNA: TGTGCCGCACAGGGAGCTGTTAGCACTGAAGCTTTCTTT

clone size: NA
V gene: TRBV19
D gene: TRBD1
CDR3 length: 17
J gene: TRBJ2-2
CDR3 protein: CASSTDRDRPHTGELFF
CDR3 DNA: TGTGCCAGTAGTACCGACCGGGACAGGCCCCACACCGGGGAGCTGTTTTTT

clone size: NA
V gene: TRBV7-9
D gene: TRBD2
CDR3 length: 15
J gene: TRBJ2-1
CDR3 protein: CASSLVTSGRNEQFF
CDR3 DNA: TGTGCCAGCAGCTTGGTGACTAGCGGGAGAAATGAGCAGTTCTTC

clone size: few
V gene: TRBV6-1
D gene: NA
CDR3 length: 13
J gene: TRBJ1-6
CDR3 protein: CASSELSGWSLHF
CDR3 DNA: TGTGCCAGCAGTGAATTGTCAGGGTGGTCCCTCCACTTT

clone size: NA
V gene: TRBV27
D gene: NA
CDR3 length: 14
J gene: TRBJ2-7
CDR3 protein: CASSRGYTDIKEYF
CDR3 DNA: TGTGCCAGCAGTCGGGGGTATACTGATATTAAAGAGTACTTC

clone size: NA
V gene: TRBV15
D gene: NA
CDR3 length: 18
J gene: TRBJ2-3
CDR3 protein: CATSSLPVWGEGTDTQYF
CDR3 DNA: TGTGCCACCAGCAGCCTCCCAGTCTGGGGGGAGGGCACAGATACGCAGTATTTT

clone size: NA
V gene: TRBV5-6
D gene: TRBD2
CDR3 length: 17
J gene: TRBJ2-7
CDR3 protein: CASSLEFGTSGRGEQYF
CDR3 DNA: TGTGCCAGCAGCTTGGAGTTCGGGACTAGCGGGAGGGGGGAACAGTACTTC

clone size: NA
V gene: TRBV29-1
D gene: TRBD1
CDR3 length: 14
J gene: TRBJ2-7
CDR3 protein: CSATPGQGIGEQYF
CDR3 DNA: TGCAGCGCGACCCCGGGACAGGGGATTGGCGAGCAGTACTTC